Sequencing of this T cell receptor beta chain was carried out in a study of cytomegalovirus exposure and HLA in healthy donors. Study overall: Genotyping of roughly 400 donors showed that approximately 83% belonged to the Caucasian-associated ancestry cluster. Study findings and constraints: Association of a missense DCLRE1C variant with TCR beta V- and J-gene trimming was reported in a later analysis. Most CMV-associated TCR beta chains appeared HLA-restricted in a later analysis.

This clone was observed a single time. Its antigen remains unknown. One junction end does not reproduce the germline sequence, and a read error may be involved. This CDR3 has 15 amino acids. The germline CDR1 and CDR2 sequences are SEHNR and FQNEAQ (reference sequence). The PCR contained 60 Vbeta and 13 Jbeta primers. This table comes from immunoSEQ multiplex PCR, and its TCRdb copy is limited to in-frame clones, with some not included. The sample lists roughly 87,000 clones; 70% to 75% were seen once. This chain joins TRBV7-9 and TRBJ1-2; unclear D gene. The TCR originated in a man in his 60s in good health and CMV-seronegative. Sequencing was done on a sample of PBMCs. The CDR3 spells CSSSLGAAVDYGYTF. As DNA, the CDR3 is TGTTCCAGCAGCTTAGGCGCGGCGGTGGACTATGGCTACACCTTC.